Following are 5 T cell receptor beta chains from one sample sequenced in a study of shared clonotypes between healthy human individuals (dated by TCRdb to 2020 to 2022). Libraries were made using the immunoSEQ multiplex PCR assay. This is the immuneACCESS table as TCRdb keeps it, with only in-frame sequences that have V and J called. A part of the clones is gone; compared with another copy, unresolved V genes explain less than half, and the rest is unexplained. The sample has around 2.5 million clones on record, 93% of them singletons. Roughly 0.36% of the sample is in the top ten clones. Sequences were obtained from naive CD4+ T cells from PBMCs. The cell subset or site label for this specimen denotes: CD45RA+ positively selected. Source of these receptors: a man aged 18 to 30 in good health. Some clones in this sample may be carry-over from other donors' samples.

This chain uses TRBV7-9 with TRBJ2-3; D remains unclear. The CDR3 has 14 residues. CDR1 and CDR2 from the germline V gene are SEHNR and FQNEAQ (reference sequence). Trimming left V 4 bases short and J 0 bases short, with 8 bases between. The CDR3 reads CASSSTASTDTQYF. The CDR3 DNA sequence: TGTGCCAGCAGCTCAACAGCTAGCACAGATACGCAGTATTTT.

This clone was observed once. J is TRBJ2-1 and V is TRBV28, with D tentatively TRBD2 (6 bases). CDR3 length: 18 residues. V was pared by 3 bases and J by 5 bases, with 23 bases between. CDR1 MDHEN and CDR2 SYDVKM come from the germline V gene. The CDR3 DNA sequence: TGTGCCAGCAGTTTTAGTATTGTGCGGGGAGGTGAGGACAATGAGCAGTTCTTC. Protein: CASSFSIVRGGEDNEQFF.

V gene TRBV29-1 combines with J gene TRBJ2-2, with TRBD1 matching 7 bases. V dropped 6 bases and J dropped 0; count of bases not matched to a gene: 10. Looked up from germline, CDR1 is SQVTM and CDR2 is ANQGSEA. The CDR3 loop spans 16 amino acids. The CDR3 is CSVAGTDFANTGELFF. CDR3 coding DNA: TGCAGCGTGGCCGGGACAGACTTCGCGAACACCGGGGAGCTGTTTTTT.

Of note for this clone: A junction boundary mismatches the germline segment, possibly from a read error. This chain connects TRBV19 to TRBJ2-1; possibly TRBD1 for D (6 bases). The CDR3 loop spans 15 amino acids. CDR1 is LNHDA and CDR2 is SQIVND in the germline V gene (reference sequence). As DNA, the CDR3 is TGTGCCAGTAGTCTAGACAGGCCATTCGGCAATGAGCAGTTCTTC. It yields the protein CASSLDRPFGNEQFF.

This sequence joins TRBV10-3 and TRBJ2-1; 8 nucleotides line up with TRBD2. The CDR3 totals 15 residues. Germline values: CDR1 ENHRY, CDR2 SYGVKD. Trimming at V came to 2 bases and at J to 5 bases, leaving 5 bases not matched to a gene. The chain's CDR3 is CAISEPGSGNNEQFF. The CDR3 DNA reads TGTGCCATCAGTGAGCCGGGTAGCGGGAACAATGAGCAGTTCTTC.